A single sample gave rise to the 5 T cell receptor beta chains below, sequenced in a study of vaccination and CD4 T cells after COVID-19. Oncomine TCR Beta short-read sequencing was applied to DNA from cultured CD4+ T cells. MiXCR, run by TCRdb on the PCR reads, gives a single entry per CDR3 protein. The sample holds about 15,000 distinct CDR3 sequences, 43% seen once. Their recognized antigens are unknown. Noted treatment: approximately 9-day PBMC culture with coronavirus spike peptide pools or control peptides (ViraFEST assay). Sequenced: CD4+ T cells from blood, cultured in vitro. The receptor set was obtained from a human donor who had recovered from COVID-19.

The rearrangement links TRBV9 to TRBJ1-1; D is undetermined. Trimming left V 0 bases short and J 3 bases short, with 6 bases between. Germline CDR1 reads SGDLS; CDR2 reads YYNGEE. The CDR3 runs 13 residues. CDR3: CASSVVPDTEAFF. The CDR3 region has the DNA TGTGCCAGCAGCGTAGTACCAGACACTGAAGCTTTCTTT.

This chain links TRBV11-3 with TRBJ2-5; D is ambiguous. The CDR3 totals 14 residues. V dropped 1 base and J dropped 5 bases, with 11 bases sitting between them. CDR1 and CDR2 from the germline V gene are SGHNT and YENEEA. CDR3 region: CASSLVSGGETQYF. CDR3 coding DNA: TGTGCCAGCAGCTTAGTCTCGGGTGGGGAGACCCAGTACTTC.

The chain recombines TRBV6-1 with TRBJ1-4; D is unresolved. V lost 6 bases, J lost 0 bases, and 17 bases lay in between. The germline CDR1 and CDR2 sequences are MNHNS and SASEGT. The CDR3 is made up of 17 amino acids. CDR3 in amino acids: CASSTHLNPATNEKLFF. CDR3 DNA sequence: TGTGCCAGCAGCACCCACCTAAATCCGGCAACTAATGAAAAACTGTTTTTT.

This clonotype has only a few counts. This chain joins TRBV6-1 and TRBJ1-2; TRBD1 aligns across 8 bases. V trimming: 6 bases; J trimming: 3 bases; junction bases outside the gene matches: 9. Germline CDR1 is MNHNS and CDR2 is SASEGT. The CDR3 is 15 amino acids. CDR3 residues: CASRDPRGQDYGYTF. The CDR3 DNA reads TGTGCCAGCAGAGACCCCAGGGGGCAGGACTATGGCTACACCTTC.

The J gene is TRBJ2-3, the V gene TRBV6-4; D unresolved. Deletions cut 0 bases from V and 0 bases from J, with 4 bases between. The CDR3 is 14 amino acids. The germline V gene has CDR1 MRHNA and CDR2 SNTAGT. The CDR3 is CASSDSVSTDTQYF. CDR3 in DNA: TGTGCCAGCAGTGACTCTGTCAGCACAGATACGCAGTATTTT.